Sequencing of this TCR beta chain was carried out in a study of T cell responses to AZD1222 COVID-19 vaccine (dated by TCRdb to the early 2020s). Context from the whole study: TCR sequencing was performed for more than 230 trial participants, of whom about 200 were given two doses of AZD1222 and around 26 were given two doses of MenACWY control vaccine. Trial participants were enrolled by age into 18-55, 56-69 and 70-plus year subgroups, with approximately 150, 28 and 58 TCR-sequenced participants respectively.

The CDR3 regions of human TCRbeta chains were subjected to immunosequencing. Turning to the authors' computational methods: Repertoire TCRs were matched against a reference library of SARS-CoV-2-specific TCRs generated with the MIRA antigen-specificity platform. Breadth meant the fraction of unique TCRs that were SARS-CoV-2-associated, whereas depth meant the fraction of total T cells that were SARS-CoV-2-associated. Using the MIRA data, each spike-specific TCR was mapped to the spike region that the TCR reacts to and placed in a CD4 or CD8 class. Log10-transformed breadth and depth values were compared by one-way ANOVA with Sidak's multiple comparisons tests. This is the immuneACCESS table as TCRdb keeps it, with only in-frame sequences that have V and J called. A part of the clones is gone; compared with another copy, unresolved V genes explain less than half, and the rest is unexplained. V, J and clone size are those of that table, while D and trimming were read from the DNA. The sample contains some 180,000 clones, 92% of them found a single time. Jointly, the top ten make up roughly 2% of the sample.

According to the study, the label for this sample's time point signals: about 28 days (+/-7) after the second vaccine dose. Because spike-specific TCR depth and breadth did not differ between the two schedules, AZD1222 recipients who got a second dose at roughly 4 weeks were pooled with those who got a second dose at roughly 12 weeks. Vaccinee samples came from UK trials COV001 and COV002, including a single-blind randomized controlled phase 2/3 trial of AZD1222 (ChAdOx1 nCoV-19) in healthy adults. For TCRbeta chain sequencing, PBMC samples from trial participants were taken at day 0 and at day 28 after the second dose. Regarding this clone: The specificity of this receptor is unknown. There are no base qualities to consult, and no much larger clone falls within one base.

Summary of the overall study and its limitations: Most participants were white British and females outnumbered males, and the authors suggested that clonal diversity may have been underestimated. Conclusions about previously exposed vaccinees are limited, since just 5 or 6 AZD1222 recipients were seropositive for SARS-CoV-2 at baseline. Nearly half of unique spike-specific TCRs reportedly recognized epitopes outside regions mutated in the B.1.351 and B.1.1.7 variants. Because no samples from the day 14 peak response were available, repertoires could be characterized only after the peak T cell response. In the small 56-69-year group, the increase in depth fell short of significance, most likely because of low power. CD4 TCRs associated with the vaccine covered the entire spike protein, and the dominant responses were in regions 160-218 and 743-854. After two AZD1222 doses, spike-specific TCR breadth and depth were significantly higher than at day 0 and than in MenACWY recipients.

V is trimmed back by 1 base and J by 7 bases, and the junction contains 6 bases that no gene match accounts for. Looking up the germline V gene yields CDR1 SGHTA and CDR2 FQGTGA. The CDR3 measures 17 amino acids from cysteine to phenylalanine. The read is trimmed to its CDR3 DNA, 51 bases read in frame from base 1. The source is an adult who received the AZD1222 COVID-19 vaccine. The sequence is built from TRBV7-3 and TRBJ1-6, with TRBD1 matching 11 junction bases. The sequencing used peripheral blood, collected 28 days after the second AZD1222 dose. The CDR3 reads CASSLKGTGGNNSPLHF. The DNA sequence is given as TGTGCCAGCAGCTTAAAAGGGACAGGGGGGAACAATTCACCCCTCCACTTT.